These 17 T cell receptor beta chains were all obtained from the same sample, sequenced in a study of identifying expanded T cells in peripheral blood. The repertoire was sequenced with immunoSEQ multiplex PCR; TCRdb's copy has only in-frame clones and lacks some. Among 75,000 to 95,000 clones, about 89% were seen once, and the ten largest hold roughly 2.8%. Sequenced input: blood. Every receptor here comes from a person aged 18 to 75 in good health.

CDR3 bases: TGTGCCAGTACGCCTTTTAGCGGGAGAGCAGATACGCAGTATTTT. It translates to CASTPFSGRADTQYF. The V and J genes are TRBV19 and TRBJ2-3; 9 bases align to TRBD2. The germline V gene has CDR1 LNHDA and CDR2 SQIVND (reference sequence). Trimming took 7 bases from V and 4 from J; bases not matched to a gene: 9. The CDR3 runs to 15 residues.

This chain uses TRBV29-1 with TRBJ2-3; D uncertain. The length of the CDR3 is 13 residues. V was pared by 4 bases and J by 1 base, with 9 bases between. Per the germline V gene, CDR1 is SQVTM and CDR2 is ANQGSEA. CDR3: CSVAGIRTDTQYF. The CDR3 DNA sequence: TGCAGCGTTGCAGGAATCCGCACAGATACGCAGTATTTT.

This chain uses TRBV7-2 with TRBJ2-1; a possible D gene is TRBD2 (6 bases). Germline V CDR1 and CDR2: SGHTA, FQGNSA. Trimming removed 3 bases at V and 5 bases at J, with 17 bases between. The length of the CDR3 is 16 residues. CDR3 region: CASSFFPGGTHNEQFF. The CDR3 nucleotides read TGTGCCAGCAGCTTTTTCCCCGGCGGGACCCACAATGAGCAGTTCTTC. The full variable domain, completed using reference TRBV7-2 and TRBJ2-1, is GAGVSQSPSNKVTEKGKDVELRCDPISGHTALYWYRQSLGQGLEFLIYFQGNSAPDKSGLPSDRFSAERTGGSVSTLTIQRTQQEDSAVYLCASSFFPGGTHNEQFFGPGTRLTVL.

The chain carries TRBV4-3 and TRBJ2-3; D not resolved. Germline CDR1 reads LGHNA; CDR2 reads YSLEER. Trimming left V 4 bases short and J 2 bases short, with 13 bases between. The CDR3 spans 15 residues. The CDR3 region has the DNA TGCGCCAGCAGCCTCCGACTGGATTTCACAGATACGCAGTATTTT. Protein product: CASSLRLDFTDTQYF.

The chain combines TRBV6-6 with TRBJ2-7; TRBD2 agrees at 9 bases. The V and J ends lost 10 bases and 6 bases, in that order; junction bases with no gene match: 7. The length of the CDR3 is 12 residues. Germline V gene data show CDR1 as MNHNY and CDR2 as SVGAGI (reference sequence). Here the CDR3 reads CATASGTLEQYF. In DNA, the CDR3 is TGTGCCACGGCTAGCGGGACCCTCGAGCAGTACTTC.

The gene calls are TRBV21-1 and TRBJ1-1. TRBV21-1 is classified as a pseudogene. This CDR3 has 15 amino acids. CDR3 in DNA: TGTGCCAGCAGCAAAGAAGGTACCCGCTTGGCTGAAGCTTTCTTT. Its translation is CASSKEGTRLAEAFF.

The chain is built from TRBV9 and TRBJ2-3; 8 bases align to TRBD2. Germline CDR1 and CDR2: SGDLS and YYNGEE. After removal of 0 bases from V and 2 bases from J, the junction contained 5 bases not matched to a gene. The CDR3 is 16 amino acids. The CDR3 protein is CASSVGTGGTTDTQYF. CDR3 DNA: TGTGCCAGCAGCGTAGGCACGGGGGGGACCACAGATACGCAGTATTTT.

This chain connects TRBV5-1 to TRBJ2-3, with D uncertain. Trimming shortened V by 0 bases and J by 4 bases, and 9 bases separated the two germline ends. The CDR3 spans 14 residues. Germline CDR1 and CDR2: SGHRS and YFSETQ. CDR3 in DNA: TGCGCCAGCAGCTTGGCCAACCCATCAGATACGCAGTATTTT. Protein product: CASSLANPSDTQYF.

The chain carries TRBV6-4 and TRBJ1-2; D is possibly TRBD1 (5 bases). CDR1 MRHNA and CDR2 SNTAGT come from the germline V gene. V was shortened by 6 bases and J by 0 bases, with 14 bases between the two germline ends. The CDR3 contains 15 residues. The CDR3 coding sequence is TGTGCCAGCAGGATCCACGACAGCACTAACTATGGCTACACCTTC. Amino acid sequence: CASRIHDSTNYGYTF.

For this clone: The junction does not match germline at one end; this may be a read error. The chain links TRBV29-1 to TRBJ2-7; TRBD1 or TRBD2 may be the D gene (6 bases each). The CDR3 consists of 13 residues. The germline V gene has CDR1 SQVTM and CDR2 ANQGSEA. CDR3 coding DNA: TGCAGCGTGGACGCAGGGGACTCCCACGAGCAGTACTTC. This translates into CSVDAGDSHEQYF.

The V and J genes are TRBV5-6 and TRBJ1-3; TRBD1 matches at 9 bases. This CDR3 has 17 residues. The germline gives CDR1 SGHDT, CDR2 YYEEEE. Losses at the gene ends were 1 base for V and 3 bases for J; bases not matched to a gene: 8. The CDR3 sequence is CASSLRTQGAGGNTIYF. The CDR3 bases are TGTGCCAGCAGCTTGCGTACACAGGGGGCGGGTGGAAACACCATATATTTT.

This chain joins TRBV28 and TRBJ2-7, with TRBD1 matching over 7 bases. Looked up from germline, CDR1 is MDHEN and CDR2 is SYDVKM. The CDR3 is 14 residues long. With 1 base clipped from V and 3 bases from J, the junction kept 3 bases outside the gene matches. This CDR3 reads CASSLSDRNYEQYF. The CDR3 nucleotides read TGTGCCAGCAGTTTATCGGACAGGAACTACGAGCAGTACTTC.

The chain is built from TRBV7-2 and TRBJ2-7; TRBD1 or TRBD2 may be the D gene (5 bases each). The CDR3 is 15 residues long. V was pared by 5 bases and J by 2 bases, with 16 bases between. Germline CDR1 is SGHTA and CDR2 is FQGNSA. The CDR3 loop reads CASSGRWGSPYEQYF. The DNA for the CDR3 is TGTGCCAGCAGCGGCCGTTGGGGGTCCCCCTACGAGCAGTACTTC.

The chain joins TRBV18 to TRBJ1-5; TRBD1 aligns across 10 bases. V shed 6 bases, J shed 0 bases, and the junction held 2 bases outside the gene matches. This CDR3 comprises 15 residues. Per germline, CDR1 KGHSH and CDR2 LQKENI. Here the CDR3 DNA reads TGTGCCAGCTCGCGACAGGGGGCTAGCAATCAGCCCCAGCATTTT. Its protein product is CASSRQGASNQPQHF.

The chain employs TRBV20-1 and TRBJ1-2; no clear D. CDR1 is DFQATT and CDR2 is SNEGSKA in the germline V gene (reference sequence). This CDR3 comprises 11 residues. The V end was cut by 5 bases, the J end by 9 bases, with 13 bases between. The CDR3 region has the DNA TGCAGTGCTTTTGTGGATTTTAGCTACACCTTC. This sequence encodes CSAFVDFSYTF.

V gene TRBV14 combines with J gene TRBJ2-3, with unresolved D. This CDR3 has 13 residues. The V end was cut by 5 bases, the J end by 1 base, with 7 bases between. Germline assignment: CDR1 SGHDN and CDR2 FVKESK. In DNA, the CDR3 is TGTGCCAGCAGCAAAAGGGGCACAGATACGCAGTATTTT. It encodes CASSKRGTDTQYF.

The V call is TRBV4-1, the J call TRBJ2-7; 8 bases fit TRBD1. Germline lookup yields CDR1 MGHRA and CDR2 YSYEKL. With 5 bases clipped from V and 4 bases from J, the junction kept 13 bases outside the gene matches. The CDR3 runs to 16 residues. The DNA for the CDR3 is TGCGCCAGCAGCAAGGAGCCGGGACAGGATTCGTACGAGCAGTACTTC. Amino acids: CASSKEPGQDSYEQYF.